In its sample, the clone carrying this TCR beta chain was seen a few times. Its target is unknown. The data derive from a study of T cells in Graves' hyperthyroidism and ophthalmopathy. Study-wide background: Staff took peripheral blood when the initial diagnosis was made, before any treatment began. Study observations and caveats: Ophthalmopathy and stable hyperthyroidism were told apart by a 13 V-J model. Blood samples included most of the expanded thyroid clonotypes exceeding 0.001. Ophthalmopathy was identified by the model a median 6.5 months ahead of onset.

Trimming cost V 0 bases and J 8 bases; bases outside gene matches: 7. CDR1 and CDR2 from the germline V gene are SGDLS and YYNGEE. The CDR3 runs to 15 residues. RNA transcripts were the template for amplifying TCR beta CDR3 regions. A first-round RT-PCR of the TCR CDR3 used the HTBI primer set. MiXCR was run by TCRdb on the multiplex PCR reads, yielding one entry per CDR3 protein. The table has 390,000 or so distinct CDR3 sequences, over 12% seen once. The source material was blood. The chain recombines TRBV9 with TRBJ2-1, with TRBD2 matching over 8 bases. This receptor was taken from a man younger than 35 with Graves' ophthalmopathy. CDR3 coding DNA: TGTGCCAGCAGCGTAGTAGATAGCGGGAATTATGAGCAGTTCTTC. Translating it yields CASSVVDSGNYEQFF.